This T cell receptor beta chain derives from a study of blood T cell repertoires in COVID-19. Overall study: COVID-19 samples collected from the United States, Italy and Spain covered acute and convalescent phases. T cells, B-cell-depleted T cells, or PBMCs provided the cDNA or gDNA that served as material.

As originally analysed: Estimation of nucleated cell counts was performed using reference gene primer amplification. Data came from immunoSEQ multiplex PCR; TCRdb stores just in-frame clones and leaves some out. V, J and clone size were drawn from that table, and D and trimming were deduced from the DNA. The table records around 190,000 clones, roughly 77% of them present only once. Enrollment of patients from Seattle took place during active infection, with longitudinal follow-up. V lost 8 bases and J lost 6, with 19 bases in between. The germline CDR1 and CDR2 sequences are GTSNPN and SVGIG (reference sequence). This CDR3 has 13 amino acids. This clone showed up many times. Other nucleotide sequences in the sample specify the same CDR3.

Material for sequencing was peripheral blood. The V call is TRBV30, the J call TRBJ1-1, with a tentative D call TRBD1 (6 bases). The sequence derives from a woman in her forties with COVID-19, enrolled during active disease. CDR3 in amino acids: CAGGGQGGAEAFF. Written as DNA, the CDR3 is TGTGCCGGGGGGGGGCAGGGAGGGGCTGAAGCTTTCTTT.